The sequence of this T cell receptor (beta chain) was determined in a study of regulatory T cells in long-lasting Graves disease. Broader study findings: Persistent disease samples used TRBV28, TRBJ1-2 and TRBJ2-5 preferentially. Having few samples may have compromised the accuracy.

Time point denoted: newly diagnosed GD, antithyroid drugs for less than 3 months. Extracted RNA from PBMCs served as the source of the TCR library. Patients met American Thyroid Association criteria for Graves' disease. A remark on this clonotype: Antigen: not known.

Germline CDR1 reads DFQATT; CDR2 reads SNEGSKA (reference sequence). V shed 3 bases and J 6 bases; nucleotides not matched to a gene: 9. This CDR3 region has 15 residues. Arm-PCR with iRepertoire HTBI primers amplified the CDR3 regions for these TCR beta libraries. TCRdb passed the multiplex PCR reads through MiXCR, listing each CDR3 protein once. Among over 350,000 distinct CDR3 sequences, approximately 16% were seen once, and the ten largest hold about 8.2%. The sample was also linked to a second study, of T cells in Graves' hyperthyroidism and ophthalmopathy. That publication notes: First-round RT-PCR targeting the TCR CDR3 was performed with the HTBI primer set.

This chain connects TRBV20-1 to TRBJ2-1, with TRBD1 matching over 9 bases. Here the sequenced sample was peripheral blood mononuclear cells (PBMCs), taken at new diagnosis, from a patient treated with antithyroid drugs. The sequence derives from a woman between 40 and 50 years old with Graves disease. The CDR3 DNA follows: TGCAGTGCTAGGGGCGGGACAGGGAAAATCAATGAGCAGTTCTTC. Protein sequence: CSARGGTGKINEQFF.